This T cell receptor beta chain was captured by sequencing in a study of shared T cell receptors in the human thymus. V lost 3 bases, J lost 5 bases, and 5 bases stayed unmatched. From germline, CDR1 is SGHRS and CDR2 YFSETQ. The CDR3 loop spans 15 amino acids. Clones were read by immunoSEQ multiplex PCR, and TCRdb kept only the in-frame ones, dropping some. The sample holds almost 550,000 clones; 75% to 80% are singletons and the top ten take about 0.013%. Turning to this clone: Other DNA variants within this sample encode the same CDR3.

The same data also went into a second study, on human thymus T cells. This second report adds: The thymus was resected at corrective cardiac surgery. Seemingly biased V and J gene usage marked thymic and blood repertoires.

What was sequenced was thymocytes. This clonotype was obtained from a boy in the first two years of life with a congenital heart defect. This chain joins TRBV5-1 and TRBJ2-2; 9 nucleotides line up with TRBD2. Here the CDR3 DNA reads TGCGCCAGCAGCTCGGGACTAGCAGAGACCGGGGAGCTGTTTTTT. It specifies CASSSGLAETGELFF.